A selection of T cell receptor beta chains follows, all from one sample in a study of neurological immune-mediated disorders. MiXCR, applied by TCRdb to the 5' RACE reads, yields one record per CDR3 protein. Here the sample spans roughly 70,000 distinct CDR3 sequences, around 5.2% being singletons. Input material: PBMCs. These receptors originate from a woman aged 30 to 39 with multiple sclerosis. CDR3s include the opening cysteine and the closing phenylalanine or tryptophan. D genes are given only for firm matches. Where a row states a size, it is once, few, many or the class of an expanded clone; other rows omit it.

DNA: TGTGCCAGCAGCCAGGGGGGGACTAGCCATTACGAGCAGTACTTC; CDR3: CASSQGGTSHYEQYF; V: TRBV5-6; size: .; length: 15; J: TRBJ2-7; D: TRBD2
DNA: TGTGCCAGCAGAGACGACAGGAGAGGGGGGTTTGAGCAGTTCTTC; CDR3: CASRDDRRGGFEQFF; V: TRBV27; size: many; length: 15; J: TRBJ2-1; D: .
DNA: TGTGCCAGCAGCTGGACAGGGACCCAAAACATTCAGTACTTC; CDR3: CASSWTGTQNIQYF; V: TRBV2; size: many; length: 14; J: TRBJ2-4; D: TRBD1
DNA: TGTGCCACCAGCGAGGACAGAAGCAATCAGCCCCAGCATTTT; CDR3: CATSEDRSNQPQHF; V: TRBV15; size: .; length: 14; J: TRBJ1-5; D: .
DNA: TGCGCCAGCAGCTTGACCGGACCGGATCAAGCTTTCTTT; CDR3: CASSLTGPDQAFF; V: TRBV5-1; size: many; length: 13; J: TRBJ1-1; D: .
DNA: TGTGCCAGCGGTCCGTTTTTGACGGGGGGGAAAGAGACCCAGTACTTC; CDR3: CASGPFLTGGKETQYF; V: TRBV6-6; size: .; length: 16; J: TRBJ2-5; D: TRBD2
DNA: TGCAGTGCTAATCTGGACAGTGAATTTCCTGGGGCCAACGTCCTGACTTTC; CDR3: CSANLDSEFPGANVLTF; V: TRBV20-1; size: many; length: 17; J: TRBJ2-6; D: .
DNA: TGCAGCGGAGGACAGGCCGGGGATACGCAGTATTTT; CDR3: CSGGQAGDTQYF; V: TRBV29-1; size: many; length: 12; J: TRBJ2-3; D: TRBD1
DNA: TGTGCCAGCAGTCAGGGGGCTAGAGTTGGCTACACCTTC; CDR3: CASSQGARVGYTF; V: TRBV12-3/TRBV12-4; size: many; length: 13; J: TRBJ1-2; D: TRBD1
DNA: TGCAGTGCCTCAGATAGCAATCAGCCCCAGCATTTT; CDR3: CSASDSNQPQHF; V: TRBV20-1; size: many; length: 12; J: TRBJ1-5; D: .
DNA: TGTGCCAGCAGCCAGACAGGGAGCGGCGAGCAGTACTTC; CDR3: CASSQTGSGEQYF; V: TRBV6-1; size: many; length: 13; J: TRBJ2-7; D: TRBD1
DNA: TGTGCCAGCAGTTTAAAGGCAGGGGGGATCTATGGCTACACCTTC; CDR3: CASSLKAGGIYGYTF; V: TRBV12-3/TRBV12-4; size: .; length: 15; J: TRBJ1-2; D: TRBD1
DNA: TGTGCCAGCAGCTTACCGGGACAGGGTATCGAGCAGTACTTC; CDR3: CASSLPGQGIEQYF; V: TRBV7-2; size: few; length: 14; J: TRBJ2-7; D: TRBD1
DNA: TGCGCCAGCAGCTCATCTACTCGGAACACTGAAGCTTTCTTT; CDR3: CASSSSTRNTEAFF; V: TRBV5-1; size: few; length: 14; J: TRBJ1-1; D: .
DNA: TGCAGTGCTAGGACGGGGTTGAGCTCCTACAATGAGCAGTTCTTC; CDR3: CSARTGLSSYNEQFF; V: TRBV20-1; size: .; length: 15; J: TRBJ2-1; D: .
DNA: TGTGCCGGGAATCCGGGACAGTTAGCTGGCTACACCTTC; CDR3: CAGNPGQLAGYTF; V: TRBV2; size: many; length: 13; J: TRBJ1-2; D: TRBD1
DNA: TGCAGTGCTGCAACAGATAGCAATCAGCCCCAGAATTTT; CDR3: CSAATDSNQPQNF; V: TRBV20-1; size: few; length: 13; J: TRBJ1-5; D: .
DNA: TGTGCCAGCAGCTTGTGGGAACGAGGGTATGGCTACACCTTC; CDR3: CASSLWERGYGYTF; V: TRBV5-5; size: many; length: 14; J: TRBJ1-2; D: .
DNA: TGCAGTGCTAGAGACCTGACAGGGAGGCCTGAAGCTTTCTTT; CDR3: CSARDLTGRPEAFF; V: TRBV20-1; size: .; length: 14; J: TRBJ1-1; D: TRBD1
DNA: TGTGCCAGCCGCCAGCAGGCGAACACCGGGGAGCTGTTTTTT; CDR3: CASRQQANTGELFF; V: TRBV2; size: many; length: 14; J: TRBJ2-2; D: .
DNA: TGTGCCAGCAGCTCCCCAGCAGGGGGGCAGTTCTTC; CDR3: CASSSPAGGQFF; V: TRBV7-2; size: .; length: 12; J: TRBJ2-1; D: TRBD1
DNA: TGTGCCAGCAACGTGGTTTCGGGCTACGAGCAGTACTTC; CDR3: CASNVVSGYEQYF; V: TRBV7-9; size: many; length: 13; J: TRBJ2-7; D: .
DNA: TGCGCCAGCAGCCCCGCCTCAGGGGGCAATGAGCAGTTCTTC; CDR3: CASSPASGGNEQFF; V: TRBV4-1; size: many; length: 14; J: TRBJ2-1; D: TRBD1
DNA: TGCAGCGTTACGGGAGAAAACCAAGAGACCCAGTACTTC; CDR3: CSVTGENQETQYF; V: TRBV29-1; size: many; length: 13; J: TRBJ2-5; D: .
DNA: TGCAGCCCCGGGACTAGCTATCATAAGGGCACAGATACGCAGTATTTT; CDR3: CSPGTSYHKGTDTQYF; V: TRBV20-1; size: many; length: 16; J: TRBJ2-3; D: TRBD2
DNA: TGTGCCAGCACCGTGGTGACGGCTGACACTGAAGCTTTCTTT; CDR3: CASTVVTADTEAFF; V: TRBV2; size: .; length: 14; J: TRBJ1-1; D: .
DNA: TGCAGTGCTTGGGGACAGGGGGCCGTCGAGCAGTACTTC; CDR3: CSAWGQGAVEQYF; V: TRBV20-1; size: many; length: 13; J: TRBJ2-7; D: TRBD1
DNA: TGTGCCAGCAGTTTAACAGCTAACTATGGCTACACCTTC; CDR3: CASSLTANYGYTF; V: TRBV27; size: many; length: 13; J: TRBJ1-2; D: .
DNA: TGTGCCAGTAGCCTAGCGGGGGGAAACTACAATGAGCAGTTCTTC; CDR3: CASSLAGGNYNEQFF; V: TRBV19; size: few; length: 15; J: TRBJ2-1; D: TRBD2
DNA: TGCAGTGCTAGAGATCTGGCGGGGGGGCTGGAGCAGTACTTC; CDR3: CSARDLAGGLEQYF; V: TRBV20-1; size: many; length: 14; J: TRBJ2-7; D: TRBD2
DNA: TGTGCCAGCAGCTTAGGGGGGAACCGCGTTTGGGAGACCCAGTACTTC; CDR3: CASSLGGNRVWETQYF; V: TRBV5-5; size: many; length: 16; J: TRBJ2-5; D: .
DNA: TGTGCCAGCAGGAGGGGTGTGAATGAGCAGTTCTTC; CDR3: CASRRGVNEQFF; V: TRBV12-3/TRBV12-4; size: many; length: 12; J: TRBJ2-1; D: .
DNA: TGCGCCAGCAGCTTAGACGTCTACGAGCAGTACTTC; CDR3: CASSLDVYEQYF; V: TRBV5-1; size: many; length: 12; J: TRBJ2-7; D: .
DNA: TGTGCCAGCAGTTACTCTCCCGGGACAGGGGTTTTGAGCGGCTACACCTTC; CDR3: CASSYSPGTGVLSGYTF; V: TRBV6-5; size: .; length: 17; J: TRBJ1-2; D: TRBD1
DNA: TGTGCCAGCAGCCAAGGCAGGGAAAGTCAGCCCCAGAATTTT; CDR3: CASSQGRESQPQNF; V: TRBV4-2; size: .; length: 14; J: TRBJ1-5; D: .
DNA: TGCGCCAGCAGCTTGGATAACAGGGGGCTTACTGAAGCTTTCTTT; CDR3: CASSLDNRGLTEAFF; V: TRBV5-1; size: .; length: 15; J: TRBJ1-1; D: TRBD1
DNA: TGTGCCAGCATTCCACAGCTCAACTCTGGAAACACCATATATTTT; CDR3: CASIPQLNSGNTIYF; V: TRBV6-6; size: many; length: 15; J: TRBJ1-3; D: .
DNA: TGTGCCATCAGTGAGTCAGTCGAGGGCAGGGGAGACTATGGCTACACCTTC; CDR3: CAISESVEGRGDYGYTF; V: TRBV10-3; size: many; length: 17; J: TRBJ1-2; D: .
DNA: TGTGCCAGCAGTCCCAGACAGGGGTCCCTCATCTCTGGGGCCAACGTCCTGACTTTC; CDR3: CASSPRQGSLISGANVLTF; V: TRBV27; size: .; length: 19; J: TRBJ2-6; D: TRBD1
DNA: TGTGCCAGCAGCTTTAGGACAGGGGGCTACGAGCAGTACTTC; CDR3: CASSFRTGGYEQYF; V: TRBV5-6; size: .; length: 14; J: TRBJ2-7; D: TRBD1
DNA: TGTGCCAGCAGGCGTCCGGGACAGGGCACTGAAGCTTTCTTT; CDR3: CASRRPGQGTEAFF; V: TRBV12-3/TRBV12-4; size: .; length: 14; J: TRBJ1-1; D: TRBD1